This T cell receptor beta chain was found in a study of T cell responses to AZD1222 COVID-19 vaccine. Study-wide background: Second-dose timings of about 4 or about 12 weeks were pooled.

Sequencing used immunoSEQ multiplex PCR; TCRdb keeps in-frame clones, though not all of them. The sample carries about 100,000 clones, 80% to 95% recorded once. Germline CDR1 SGDLS, CDR2 YYNGEE. The CDR3 loop spans 16 amino acids. V dropped 5 bases and J dropped 0 bases, with 14 bases sitting between them. About this clone itself: As yet, its antigen is unknown.

Study-wide points: Just a handful of AZD1222 recipients were seropositive at baseline. Spike-specific TCR depth and breadth grew after two AZD1222 doses. Donors were largely white British and mainly female; clonal diversity was possibly underestimated.

Sample: peripheral blood, taken on day 0 of AZD1222 vaccination. V gene TRBV9 combines with J gene TRBJ2-2; D is possibly TRBD1 (6 bases). The TCR sequence derives from an adult in good health. In DNA form, the CDR3 reads TGTGCCAGCAGGACTTCAGGGGATACGAACACCGGGGAGCTGTTTTTT. Encoded protein: CASRTSGDTNTGELFF.